This TCR beta chain was identified in a study of T cell responses to AZD1222 COVID-19 vaccine (dated by TCRdb to the early 2020s). Broadly, across the study: AZD1222 recipients whose second dose came at about 4 weeks and those whose second dose came at about 12 weeks were combined into one group, since spike-specific TCR depth and breadth did not differ between the two schedules. A total of more than 230 trial participants underwent TCR sequencing, of whom about 200 had received two doses of AZD1222 and approximately 25 had received two doses of the MenACWY control vaccine. Trial participants were enrolled by age into 18-55, 56-69 and 70-plus year subgroups, with about 150, 28 and 57 TCR-sequenced participants respectively.

What the authors observed across the whole study: The 56-69-year group was small, and its depth increase did not reach significance, likely because of low power. Vaccine-associated CD4 TCRs spanned the whole spike protein, with dominant responses in regions 160-218 and 743-854. Conclusions about previously exposed vaccinees are limited because only six or seven AZD1222 recipients were SARS-CoV-2 seropositive at baseline. Because no samples from the day 14 peak response were available, repertoires could be characterized only after the peak T cell response. After two AZD1222 doses, both the breadth and the depth of spike-specific TCRs were significantly higher than at day 0 and than in MenACWY recipients. Participants were mostly white British and included more females than males, and it was suggested by the authors that clonal diversity may have been underestimated. Nearly half of unique spike-specific TCRs reportedly recognized epitopes outside regions mutated in the B.1.351 and B.1.1.7 variants.

The time point label of this sample denotes: baseline before first vaccination. Vaccinee samples came from UK trials COV001 and COV002, including a single-blind randomized controlled phase 2/3 trial of AZD1222 (ChAdOx1 nCoV-19) in healthy adults. Trial participant PBMC samples were collected at day 0 and day 28 after the second dose for TCRbeta chain sequencing. The sample holds one count of this clone. What antigen it recognizes has not been identified. The input lacks base qualities; no much larger clone sits a single base away. The CDR3 regions of human TCRbeta chains were subjected to immunosequencing. The original methods were these. Repertoire TCRs were matched against a reference library of SARS-CoV-2-specific TCRs generated with the MIRA antigen-specificity platform. Breadth was defined as the fraction of unique TCRs that were SARS-CoV-2-associated. Depth was defined as the fraction of total T cells that were SARS-CoV-2-associated. Using the MIRA data, every spike-specific TCR was mapped to the spike region that the TCR reacted to and assigned to either a CD4 or a CD8 class. Log10-transformed breadth and depth values were compared by one-way ANOVA with Sidak's multiple comparisons tests. This is the immuneACCESS table as TCRdb keeps it, with only in-frame sequences that have V and J called. A part of the clones is gone; compared with another copy, unresolved V genes explain less than half, and the rest is unexplained. The DNA was the basis for D and trimming; V, J and clone size are from that table. Counted in this sample were 150,000 to 200,000 clones; more than 80% of them appeared once. Jointly, the top ten make up 5% to 7% of the sample.

CDR1 and CDR2 are read off the germline V gene as MNHEY and SVGAGI. From the cysteine up to the phenylalanine, the CDR3 has a length of 15 residues. Of the read, only the CDR3 DNA is kept; its 45 bases are in frame from base 1. V drops 2 bases and J drops 4 bases, leaving 12 bases in between. The chain employs TRBV6-5 and TRBJ1-3; TRBD1 is perhaps the D gene, given 6 matching bases. Specimen: peripheral blood, collected on day 0 of AZD1222 vaccination. The receptor was derived from an adult in good health. The CDR3 region: CASSYGGPMGNTIYF. The sequenced DNA: TGTGCCAGCAGTTACGGGGGGCCGATGGGAAACACCATATATTTT.